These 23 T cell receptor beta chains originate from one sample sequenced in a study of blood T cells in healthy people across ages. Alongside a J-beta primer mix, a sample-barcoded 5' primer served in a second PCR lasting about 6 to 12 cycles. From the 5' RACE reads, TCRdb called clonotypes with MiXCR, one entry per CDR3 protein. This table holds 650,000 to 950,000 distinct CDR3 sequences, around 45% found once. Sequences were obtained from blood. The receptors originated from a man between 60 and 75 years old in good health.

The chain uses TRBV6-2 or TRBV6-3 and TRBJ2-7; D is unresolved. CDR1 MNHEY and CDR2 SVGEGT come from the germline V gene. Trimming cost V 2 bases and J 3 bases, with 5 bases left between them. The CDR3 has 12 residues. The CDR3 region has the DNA TGTGCCAGCAGTTACATCGGCTACGAGCAGTACTTC. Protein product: CASSYIGYEQYF.

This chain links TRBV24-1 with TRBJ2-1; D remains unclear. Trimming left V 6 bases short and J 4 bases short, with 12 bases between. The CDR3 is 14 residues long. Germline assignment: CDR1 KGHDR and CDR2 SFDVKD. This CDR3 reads CATSTTASYNEQFF. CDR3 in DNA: TGTGCCACCAGTACTACAGCTTCATACAATGAGCAGTTCTTC.

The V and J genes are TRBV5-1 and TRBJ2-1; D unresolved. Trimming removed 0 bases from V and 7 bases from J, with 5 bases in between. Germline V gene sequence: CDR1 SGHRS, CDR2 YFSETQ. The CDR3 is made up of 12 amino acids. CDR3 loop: CASSLAQNEQFF. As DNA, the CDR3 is TGCGCCAGCAGCTTGGCGCAAAATGAGCAGTTCTTC.

CDR3 sequence: CASSQETGGITYEQYF. The CDR3, as DNA: TGCGCCAGCAGCCAAGAAACAGGGGGCATCACCTACGAGCAGTACTTC. The chain uses TRBV4-1 and TRBJ2-7, with TRBD1 matching over 9 bases. With V trimmed by 0 bases and J by 2 bases, 5 bases remained unmatched. The CDR3 contains 16 residues. CDR1 MGHRA and CDR2 YSYEKL come from the germline V gene.

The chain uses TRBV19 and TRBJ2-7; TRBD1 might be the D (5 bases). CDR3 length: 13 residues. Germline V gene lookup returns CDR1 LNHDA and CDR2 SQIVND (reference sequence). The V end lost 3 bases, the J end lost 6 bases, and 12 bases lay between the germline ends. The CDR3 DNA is TGTGCCAGTAGTATGAACAGCCAGGGCGAGCAGTACTTC. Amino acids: CASSMNSQGEQYF.

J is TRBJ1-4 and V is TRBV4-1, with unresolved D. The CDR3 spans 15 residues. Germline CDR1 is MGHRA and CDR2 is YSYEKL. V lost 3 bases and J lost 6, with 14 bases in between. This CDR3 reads CASSQSPGSDEKLFF. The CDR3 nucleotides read TGCGCCAGCAGCCAGAGCCCGGGGTCTGATGAAAAACTGTTTTTT.

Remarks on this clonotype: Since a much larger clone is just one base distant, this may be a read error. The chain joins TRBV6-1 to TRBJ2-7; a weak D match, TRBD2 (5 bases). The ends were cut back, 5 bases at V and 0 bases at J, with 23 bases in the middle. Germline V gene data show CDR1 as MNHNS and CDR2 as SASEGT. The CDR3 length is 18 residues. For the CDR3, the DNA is TGTGCCAGCAGTCAATCGGGCTGTATGGACGGGATCTCCTACGAGCAGTACTTC. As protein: CASSQSGCMDGISYEQYF.

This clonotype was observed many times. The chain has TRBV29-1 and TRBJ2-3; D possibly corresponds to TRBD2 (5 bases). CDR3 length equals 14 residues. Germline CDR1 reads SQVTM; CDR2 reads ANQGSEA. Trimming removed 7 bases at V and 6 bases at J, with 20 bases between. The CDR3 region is CSGVQYTRIDTQYF. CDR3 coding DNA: TGCAGCGGTGTACAGTATACTAGGATTGATACGCAGTATTTT.

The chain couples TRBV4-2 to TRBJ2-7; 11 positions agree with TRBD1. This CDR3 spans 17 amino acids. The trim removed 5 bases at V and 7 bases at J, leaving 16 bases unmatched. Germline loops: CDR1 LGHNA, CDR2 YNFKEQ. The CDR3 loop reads CASSARTGGRLHNEQYF. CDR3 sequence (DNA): TGTGCCAGCAGCGCCCGGACAGGGGGCCGCCTACACAATGAGCAGTACTTC.

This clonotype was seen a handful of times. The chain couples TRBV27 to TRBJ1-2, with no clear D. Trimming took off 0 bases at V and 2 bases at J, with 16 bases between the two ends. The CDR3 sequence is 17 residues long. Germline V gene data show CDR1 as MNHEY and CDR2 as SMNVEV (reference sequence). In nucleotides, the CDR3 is TGTGCCAGCAGTTTATCTAGCGGTCGGGTCGGGAACTATGGCTACACCTTC. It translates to CASSLSSGRVGNYGYTF.

The CDR3 loop is CASSAGQGRGENTEAFF. The DNA for the CDR3 is TGTGCCAGCAGCGCCGGACAGGGGAGAGGAGAGAACACTGAAGCTTTCTTT. The rearrangement uses TRBV7-3 and TRBJ1-1, with 9 bases aligning to TRBD1. The trim removed 5 bases at V and 1 base at J, leaving 11 bases unmatched. CDR3 length: 17 residues. Germline loops: CDR1 SGHTA, CDR2 FQGTGA.

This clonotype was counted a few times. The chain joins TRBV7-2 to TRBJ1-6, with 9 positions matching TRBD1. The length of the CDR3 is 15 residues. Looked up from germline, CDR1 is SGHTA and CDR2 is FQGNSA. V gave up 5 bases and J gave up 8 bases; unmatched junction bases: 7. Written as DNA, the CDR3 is TGTGCCAGCAGCCAGAGGGACAGGGCTGATTCACCCCTCCACTTT. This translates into CASSQRDRADSPLHF.

The CDR3 reads CSARAGTGADETQYF. The CDR3 coding sequence is TGCAGTGCTAGAGCCGGGACAGGGGCCGATGAGACCCAGTACTTC. The J gene is TRBJ2-5, the V gene TRBV20-1; 10 nucleotides agree with TRBD1. There are 15 residues in the CDR3. The trim removed 1 base at V and 5 bases at J, leaving 7 bases unmatched. Germline loops: CDR1 DFQATT, CDR2 SNEGSKA (reference sequence).

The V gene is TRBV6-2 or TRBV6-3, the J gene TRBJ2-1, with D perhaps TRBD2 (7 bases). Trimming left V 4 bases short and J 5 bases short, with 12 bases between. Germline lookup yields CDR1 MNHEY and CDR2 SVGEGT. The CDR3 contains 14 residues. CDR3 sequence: CASSWGGRDNEQFF. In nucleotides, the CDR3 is TGTGCCAGCAGTTGGGGGGGGCGGGACAATGAGCAGTTCTTC.

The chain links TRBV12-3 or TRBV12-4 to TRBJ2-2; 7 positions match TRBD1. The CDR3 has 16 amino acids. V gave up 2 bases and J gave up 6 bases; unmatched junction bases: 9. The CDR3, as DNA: TGTGCCAGCAGTTTAAGGAGACAGGGTTATGCCGGGGAGCTGTTTTTT. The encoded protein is CASSLRRQGYAGELFF.

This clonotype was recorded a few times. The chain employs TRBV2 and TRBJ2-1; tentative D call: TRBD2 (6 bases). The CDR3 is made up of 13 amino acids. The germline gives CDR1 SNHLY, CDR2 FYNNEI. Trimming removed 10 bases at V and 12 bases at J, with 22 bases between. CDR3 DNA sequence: TGTGCCATAGTTCGGGGGTCAAGTTCTCTGCAGTTCTTC. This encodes CAIVRGSSSLQFF.

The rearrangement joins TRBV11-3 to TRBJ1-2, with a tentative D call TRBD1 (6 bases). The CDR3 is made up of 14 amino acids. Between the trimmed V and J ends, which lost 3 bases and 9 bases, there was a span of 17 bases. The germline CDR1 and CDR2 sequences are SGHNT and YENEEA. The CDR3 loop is CASSLSGEQPRYTF. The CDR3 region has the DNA TGTGCCAGCAGCTTGTCAGGGGAACAACCCCGCTACACCTTC.

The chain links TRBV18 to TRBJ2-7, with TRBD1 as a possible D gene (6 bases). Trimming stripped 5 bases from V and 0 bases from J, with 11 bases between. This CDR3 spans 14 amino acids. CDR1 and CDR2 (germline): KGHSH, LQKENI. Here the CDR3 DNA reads TGTGCCAGCTCATACCGACAGGACTCCTACGAGCAGTACTTC. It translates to CASSYRQDSYEQYF.

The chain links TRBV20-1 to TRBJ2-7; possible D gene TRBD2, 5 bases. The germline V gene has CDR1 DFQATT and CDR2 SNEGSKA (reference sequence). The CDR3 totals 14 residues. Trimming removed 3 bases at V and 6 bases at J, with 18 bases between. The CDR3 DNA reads TGCAGTGCTAGGCCCTTACGGGGTCCGAGCGAGCAGTACTTC. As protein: CSARPLRGPSEQYF.

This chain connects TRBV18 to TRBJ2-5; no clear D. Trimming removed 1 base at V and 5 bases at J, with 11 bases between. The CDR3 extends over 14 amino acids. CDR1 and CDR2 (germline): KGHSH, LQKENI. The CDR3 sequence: CASSPQPGSETQYF. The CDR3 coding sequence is TGTGCCAGCTCACCACAGCCGGGTAGTGAGACCCAGTACTTC.

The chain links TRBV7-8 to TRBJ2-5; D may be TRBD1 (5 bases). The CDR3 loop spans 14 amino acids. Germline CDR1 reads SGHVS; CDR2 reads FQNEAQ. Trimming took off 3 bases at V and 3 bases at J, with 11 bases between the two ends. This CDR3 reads CASSLGPGKETQYF. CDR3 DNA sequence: TGTGCCAGCAGCTTGGGCCCAGGGAAAGAGACCCAGTACTTC.

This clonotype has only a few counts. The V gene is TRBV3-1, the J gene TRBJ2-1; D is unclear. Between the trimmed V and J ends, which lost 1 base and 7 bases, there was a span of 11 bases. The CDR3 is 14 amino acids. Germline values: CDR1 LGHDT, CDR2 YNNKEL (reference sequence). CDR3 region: CASSQVRVGNEQFF. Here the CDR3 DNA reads TGTGCCAGCAGCCAAGTACGCGTGGGGAATGAGCAGTTCTTC.

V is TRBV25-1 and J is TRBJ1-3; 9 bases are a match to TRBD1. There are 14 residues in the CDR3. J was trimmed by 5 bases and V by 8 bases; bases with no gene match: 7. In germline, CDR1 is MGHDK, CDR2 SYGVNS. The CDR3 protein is CASLGGTGRNTIYF. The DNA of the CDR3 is TGTGCCAGCCTCGGCGGGACAGGGAGAAACACCATATATTTT. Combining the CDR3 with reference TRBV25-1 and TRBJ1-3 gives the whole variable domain EADIYQTPRYLVIGTGKKITLECSQTMGHDKMYWYQQDPGMELHLIHYSYGVNSTEKGDLSSESTVSRIRTEHFPLTLESARPSHTSQYLCASLGGTGRNTIYFGEGSWLTVV.